Below, 2 T cell receptor beta chains from the same sample are listed, as sequenced in a study of beta chain features in type 1 diabetes. As every portion of the isolated RNA was reverse transcribed, the sequencing read expressed TCRB transcripts. Data came from immunoSEQ multiplex PCR; TCRdb stores just in-frame clones and leaves some out. The sample consists of about 330,000 clones, about 11% of them appearing once. Sequencing was carried out using naive CD4+ T cells from blood. The receptors were sampled from a woman in her twenties or thirties in good health.

CDR3 amino acids: CASSLTYPSDGYTF. CDR3 bases: TGTGCCAGCAGCCTAACTTACCCGAGCGATGGCTACACCTTC. The chain employs TRBV7-9 and TRBJ1-2; no reliable D call. The CDR3 covers 14 residues. Trimming stripped 5 bases from V and 6 bases from J, with 16 bases between. Germline CDR1 is SEHNR and CDR2 is FQNEAQ (reference sequence).

This chain links TRBV5-6 with TRBJ1-2; 8 bases are a match to TRBD1. This CDR3 region has 13 residues. CDR1 is SGHDT, CDR2 YYEEEE, per germline. V lost 0 bases to trimming and J lost 10 bases; unmatched junction nucleotides: 5. CDR3 loop: CASSLGRDRLYTF. The CDR3 DNA follows: TGTGCCAGCAGCTTGGGCCGGGACAGGCTCTACACCTTC. Looking up the rest from reference TRBV5-6 and TRBJ1-2 gives the full variable domain: DAGVTQSPTHLIKTRGQQVTLRCSPKSGHDTVSWYQQALGQGPQFIFQYYEEEERQRGNFPDRFSGHQFPNYSSELNVNALLLGDSALYLCASSLGRDRLYTFGSGTRLTVV.